This T cell receptor (beta chain) is from a study of shared clonotypes between healthy human individuals. General study points: The study found roughly 5.3% of naive CD4 clonotypes shared across a handful of donors.

Points on this clone: Its target is unknown. This same CDR3 is encoded by further DNA sequences in the sample.

Division of CD4+ cells produced a CD45RA+ naive subset and a CD45RA-negative memory subset. Assay: immunoSEQ multiplex PCR; the TCRdb copy retains only in-frame clones and omits some. Of 2 million to 2.5 million clones listed, nearly 97% are singletons. The CDR3 loop spans 14 amino acids. Trimming cost V 3 bases and J 2 bases; bases outside gene matches: 2. Per germline, CDR1 SGHNT and CDR2 YYREEE (reference sequence). The sample taken for sequencing was naive CD4+ T cells sorted from blood. The subset was: CD45RA+ positively selected. The source of this sequence is a man younger than 35 in good health. The V call is TRBV5-4, the J call TRBJ1-1, with 9 bases lining up with TRBD1. This chain's CDR3 is CASSWGQGNTEAFF. DNA for the CDR3: TGTGCCAGCAGCTGGGGACAGGGCAACACTGAAGCTTTCTTT.